The 13 T cell receptor beta chains below all came from one sample that was sequenced in a study of blood T cells in healthy people across ages. The authors ran a second PCR of 7 to 11 cycles using a sample-barcoded 5' primer and a J-beta primer mix. TCRdb re-called the 5' RACE reads through MiXCR, storing one row per CDR3 protein. The sample lists about 500,000 distinct CDR3 sequences; under 30% were seen once. These data also formed part of another study, on T cells of mothers and their children.

Sequenced sample: blood. The receptor set was obtained from a boy aged 5-17 years in good health.

This clonotype was seen more than once but under ten times. The V call is TRBV4-2, the J call TRBJ1-4; no definite D call. Germline V gene lookup returns CDR1 LGHNA and CDR2 YNFKEQ. The CDR3 length is 16 residues. V shed 0 bases and J shed 0 bases, with 8 bases lying between them. As DNA, the CDR3 is TGTGCCAGCAGCCAAGATCCCCAGGCAACTAATGAAAAACTGTTTTTT. The encoded protein is CASSQDPQATNEKLFF.

This clonotype has just a few counts. The gene calls are TRBV4-1 and TRBJ1-4, with D uncertain. The CDR3 runs to 13 residues. CDR1 MGHRA and CDR2 YSYEKL come from the germline V gene. The V and J ends lost 2 bases and 10 bases respectively, with 11 bases between them. CDR3 nucleotide sequence: TGCGCCAGCAGCCAACCGGGCCAGCGAAAACTGTTTTTT. As protein: CASSQPGQRKLFF.

This clonotype was recorded a few times. The V gene is TRBV6-1, the J gene TRBJ2-2; 7 nucleotides align to TRBD1. Trimming removed 10 bases from V and 0 bases from J; junction bases left unmatched: 8. Germline loops: CDR1 MNHNS, CDR2 SASEGT. This CDR3 has 15 residues. The CDR3, as DNA: TGTGCCACCCGGACCGGGACAGCGAACACCGGGGAGCTGTTTTTT. It codes for CATRTGTANTGELFF.

This chain joins TRBV5-1 and TRBJ1-4, with a possible D match to TRBD1 (6 bases). V was pared by 4 bases and J by 0 bases, with 16 bases between. The V gene's germline CDR1 is SGHRS and CDR2 YFSETQ. This CDR3 is built from 17 residues. Here the CDR3 reads CASSLFAGATTNEKLFF. The CDR3 DNA is TGCGCCAGCAGCCTCTTTGCAGGGGCGACAACTAATGAAAAACTGTTTTTT.

The CDR3 bases are TGTGCCAGCTCACCGGCACAGGGTTTAGAAGCTGAGCAGTTCTTC. Translation gives CASSPAQGLEAEQFF. The chain uses TRBV7-9 and TRBJ2-1; tentatively, D is TRBD1 (6 bases). The CDR3 has 15 amino acids. V was clipped by 8 bases and J by 9 bases, with 23 bases between them. Germline-derived CDR1 and CDR2 are SEHNR and FQNEAQ (reference sequence).

The chain carries TRBV29-1 and TRBJ2-2, with a weak D call TRBD2 (5 bases). Trimming pared 3 bases from V and 0 bases from J, leaving 8 bases between. Germline V lookup: CDR1 SQVTM, CDR2 ANQGSEA. CDR3 length equals 14 residues. This CDR3 reads CSVEQAANTGELFF. Here the CDR3 DNA reads TGCAGCGTTGAGCAAGCGGCGAACACCGGGGAGCTGTTTTTT.

In this sample, this clonotype turned up a few times. This sequence joins TRBV7-9 and TRBJ1-4; D is undetermined. Germline V gene data show CDR1 as SEHNR and CDR2 as FQNEAQ (reference sequence). CDR3 length: 15 amino acids. V lost 2 bases to trimming and J lost 5 bases, with 12 bases between them. Here the CDR3 reads CASSLSGVENEKLFF. The DNA for the CDR3 is TGTGCCAGCAGCTTATCCGGGGTAGAGAATGAAAAACTGTTTTTT.

The sample holds a few counts of this clonotype. This chain uses TRBV21-1 with TRBJ2-7. TRBV21-1 is an annotated pseudogene. The CDR3 loop spans 17 amino acids. CDR3 sequence (DNA): TGTGCCAGCAGCAAAGAACGAGGCAGCCGTTCCTCCTACGAGCAGTACTTC. As protein: CASSKERGSRSSYEQYF.

DNA for the CDR3: TGCAGCGTTGACAGACGGACAGGCCTCTCTGGAAACACCATATATTTT. Its translation is CSVDRRTGLSGNTIYF. The V gene is TRBV29-1, the J gene TRBJ1-3; TRBD1 aligns across 7 bases. The CDR3 is made up of 16 amino acids. Trimming took 3 bases from V and 0 from J; bases not matched to a gene: 8. The germline V gene encodes CDR1 SQVTM and CDR2 ANQGSEA.

This clonotype was picked up a small number of times. The chain joins TRBV4-3 to TRBJ1-1; 10 bases line up with TRBD1. In germline, CDR1 is LGHNA, CDR2 YSLEER. The CDR3 is 13 residues long. V shed 5 bases and J 11 bases; nucleotides not matched to a gene: 8. The CDR3 DNA reads as TGCGCCAGCAGCTCCGAGGACAGGGGGTTTGCTTTCTTT. Encoded protein: CASSSEDRGFAFF.

This clonotype has more than one count but fewer than ten. The V call is TRBV28, the J call TRBJ1-1, with D possibly matching TRBD1 (5 bases). The CDR3 runs 14 residues. Trimming took off 7 bases at V and 6 bases at J, with 18 bases between the two ends. CDR1 MDHEN and CDR2 SYDVKM come from the germline V gene. CDR3 sequence reads: CASTLPGQAPEAFF. The CDR3, as DNA: TGTGCCAGCACCCTACCGGGGCAGGCCCCTGAAGCTTTCTTT.

V usage is TRBV29-1 and J usage is TRBJ2-5; D unresolved. The V gene lost 7 bases and the J gene lost 2 bases, with 14 bases spanning the gap. This CDR3 has 13 residues. Germline V CDR1 and CDR2: SQVTM, ANQGSEA. The CDR3 sequence is CSGLTFGQETQYF. The CDR3 coding sequence is TGCAGCGGGCTTACGTTTGGGCAAGAGACCCAGTACTTC.

The V call is TRBV6-1, the J call TRBJ1-1; possibly TRBD1 for D (5 bases). CDR1 is MNHNS and CDR2 is SASEGT in the germline V gene. This CDR3 comprises 14 residues. Trimming left V 3 bases short and J 3 bases short, with 11 bases between. The CDR3 here is CASSDEGTYTEAFF. The CDR3 nucleotides read TGTGCCAGCAGTGATGAGGGGACTTACACTGAAGCTTTCTTT.